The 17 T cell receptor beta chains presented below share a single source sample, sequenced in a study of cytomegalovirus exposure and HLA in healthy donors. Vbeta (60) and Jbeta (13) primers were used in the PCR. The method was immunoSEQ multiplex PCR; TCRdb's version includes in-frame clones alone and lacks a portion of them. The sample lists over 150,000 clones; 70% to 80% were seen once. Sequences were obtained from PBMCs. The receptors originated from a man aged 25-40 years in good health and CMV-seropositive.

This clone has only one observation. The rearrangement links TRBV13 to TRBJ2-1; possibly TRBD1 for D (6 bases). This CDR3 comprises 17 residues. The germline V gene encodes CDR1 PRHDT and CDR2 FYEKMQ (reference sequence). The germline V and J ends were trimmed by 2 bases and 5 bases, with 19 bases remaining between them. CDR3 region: CASSLYPPRQVNNEQFF. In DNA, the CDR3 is TGTGCCAGCAGCTTATATCCTCCGAGACAGGTTAACAATGAGCAGTTCTTC.

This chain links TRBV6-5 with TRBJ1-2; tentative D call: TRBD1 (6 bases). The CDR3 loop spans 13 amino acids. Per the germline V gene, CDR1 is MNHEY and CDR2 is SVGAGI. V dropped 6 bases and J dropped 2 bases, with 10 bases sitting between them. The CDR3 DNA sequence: TGTGCCAGCAGGGGTAGGGGGAACTATGGCTACACCTTC. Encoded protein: CASRGRGNYGYTF.

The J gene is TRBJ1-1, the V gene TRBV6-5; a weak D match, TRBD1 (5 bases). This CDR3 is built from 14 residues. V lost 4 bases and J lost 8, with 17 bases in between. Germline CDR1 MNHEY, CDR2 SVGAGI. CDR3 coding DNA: TGTGCCAGCAGTTCTCCGGACAAGACGAGAGAAGCTTTCTTT. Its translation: CASSSPDKTREAFF.

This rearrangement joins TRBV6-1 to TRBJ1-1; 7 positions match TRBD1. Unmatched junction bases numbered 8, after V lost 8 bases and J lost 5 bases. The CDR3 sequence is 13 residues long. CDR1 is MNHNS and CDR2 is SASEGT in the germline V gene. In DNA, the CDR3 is TGTGCCAGCTCAGGACAGGTACGGACTGAAGCTTTCTTT. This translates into CASSGQVRTEAFF.

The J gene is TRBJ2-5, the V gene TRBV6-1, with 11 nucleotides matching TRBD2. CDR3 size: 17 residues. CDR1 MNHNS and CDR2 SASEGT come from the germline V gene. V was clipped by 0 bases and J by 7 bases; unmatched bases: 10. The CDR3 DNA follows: TGTGCCAGCAGTGAAGCAGGTGGTAGCGGGGGGGCCGGGACCCAGTACTTC. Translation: CASSEAGGSGGAGTQYF.

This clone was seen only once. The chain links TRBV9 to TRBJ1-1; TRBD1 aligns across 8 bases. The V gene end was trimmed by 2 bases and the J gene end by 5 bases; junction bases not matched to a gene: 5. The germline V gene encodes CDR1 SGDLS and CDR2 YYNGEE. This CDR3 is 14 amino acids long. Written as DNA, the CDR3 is TGTGCCAGCAGCGTTAACAGGGGGGGGACTGAAGCTTTCTTT. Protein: CASSVNRGGTEAFF.

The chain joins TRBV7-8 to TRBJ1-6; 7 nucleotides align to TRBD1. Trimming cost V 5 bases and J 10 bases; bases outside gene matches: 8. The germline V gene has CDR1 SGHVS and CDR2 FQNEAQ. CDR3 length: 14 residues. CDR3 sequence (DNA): TGTGCCAGCAGCCCATCGACAGGGAGGTCACCCCTCCACTTT. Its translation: CASSPSTGRSPLHF.

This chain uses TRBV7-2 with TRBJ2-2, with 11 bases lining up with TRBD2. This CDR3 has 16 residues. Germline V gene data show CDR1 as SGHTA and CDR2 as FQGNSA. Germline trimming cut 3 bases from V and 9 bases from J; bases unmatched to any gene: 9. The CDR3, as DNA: TGTGCCAGCAGCTTCCTGCAACTAGCGGGAGTCCGGGAGCTGTTTTTT. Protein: CASSFLQLAGVRELFF.

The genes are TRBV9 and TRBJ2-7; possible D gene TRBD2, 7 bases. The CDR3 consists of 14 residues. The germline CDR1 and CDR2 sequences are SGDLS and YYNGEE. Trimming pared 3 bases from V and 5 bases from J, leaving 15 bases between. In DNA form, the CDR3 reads TGTGCCAGCAGCGAAGGGGGGGGGTTAGACGAGCAGTACTTC. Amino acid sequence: CASSEGGGLDEQYF.

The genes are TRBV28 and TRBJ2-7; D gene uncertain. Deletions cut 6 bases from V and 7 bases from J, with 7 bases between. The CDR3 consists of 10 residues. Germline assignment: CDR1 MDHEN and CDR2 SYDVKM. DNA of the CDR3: TGTGCCAGCAGGGCCAATGAGCAGTACTTC. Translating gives CASRANEQYF.

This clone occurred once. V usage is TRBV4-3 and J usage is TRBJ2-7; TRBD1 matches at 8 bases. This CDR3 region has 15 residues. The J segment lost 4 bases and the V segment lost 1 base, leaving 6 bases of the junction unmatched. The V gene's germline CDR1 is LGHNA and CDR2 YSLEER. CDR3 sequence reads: CASSQVQTGEYEQYF. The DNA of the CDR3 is TGCGCCAGCAGCCAAGTCCAGACAGGGGAGTACGAGCAGTACTTC.

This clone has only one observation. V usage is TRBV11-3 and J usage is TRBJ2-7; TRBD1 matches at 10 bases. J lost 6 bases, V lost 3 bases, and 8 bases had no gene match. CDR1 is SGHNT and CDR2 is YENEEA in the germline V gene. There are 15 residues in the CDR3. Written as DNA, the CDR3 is TGTGCCAGCAGCTTGACGGGACAGGGGATTCGCGAGCAGTACTTC. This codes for CASSLTGQGIREQYF.

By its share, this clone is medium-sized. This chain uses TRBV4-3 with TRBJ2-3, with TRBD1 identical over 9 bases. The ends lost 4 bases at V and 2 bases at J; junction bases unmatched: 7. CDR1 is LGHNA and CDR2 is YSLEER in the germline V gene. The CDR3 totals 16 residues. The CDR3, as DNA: TGCGCCAGCAGCCCCTGGACAGGGGCCGACACAGATACGCAGTATTTT. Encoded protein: CASSPWTGADTDTQYF.

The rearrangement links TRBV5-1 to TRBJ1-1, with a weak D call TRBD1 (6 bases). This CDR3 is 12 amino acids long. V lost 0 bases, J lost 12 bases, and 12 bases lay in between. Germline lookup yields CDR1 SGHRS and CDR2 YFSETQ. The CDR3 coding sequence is TGCGCCAGCAGCTTGGACAGGGTGATACCTTTCTTT. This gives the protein CASSLDRVIPFF.

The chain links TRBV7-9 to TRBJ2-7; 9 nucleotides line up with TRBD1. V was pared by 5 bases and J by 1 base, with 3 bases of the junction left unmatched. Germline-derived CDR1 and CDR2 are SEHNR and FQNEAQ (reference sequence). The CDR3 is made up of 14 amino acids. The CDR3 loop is CASSTGQGSYEQYF. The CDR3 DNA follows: TGTGCCAGCAGCACCGGACAGGGGTCCTACGAGCAGTACTTC.

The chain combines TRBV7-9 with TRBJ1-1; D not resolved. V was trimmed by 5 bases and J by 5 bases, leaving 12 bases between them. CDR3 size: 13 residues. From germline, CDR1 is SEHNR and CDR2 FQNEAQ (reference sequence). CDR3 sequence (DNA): TGTGCCAGCAGCCCAAGAGGAGAGACTGAAGCTTTCTTT. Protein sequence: CASSPRGETEAFF.

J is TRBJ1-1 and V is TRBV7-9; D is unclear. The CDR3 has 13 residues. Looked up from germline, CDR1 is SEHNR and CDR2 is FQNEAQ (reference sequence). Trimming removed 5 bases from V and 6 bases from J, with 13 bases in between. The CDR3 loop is CASSQETRPEAFF. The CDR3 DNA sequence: TGTGCCAGCAGCCAGGAAACTAGACCTGAAGCTTTCTTT. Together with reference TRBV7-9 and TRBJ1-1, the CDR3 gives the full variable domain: DTGVSQNPRHKITKRGQNVTFRCDPISEHNRLYWYRQTLGQGPEFLTYFQNEAQLEKSRLLSDRFSAERPKGSFSTLEIQRTEQGDSAMYLCASSQETRPEAFFGQGTRLTVV.